The entry below describes one T cell receptor (beta chain). This clonotype was seen ten or more times. Its target antigen remains unknown. The sample holds no much larger clone one base away, and base qualities are not on file. Spanning cysteine to phenylalanine, the CDR3 consists of 16 amino acids. Of the read, only the CDR3 DNA is kept; its 48 bases are in frame from base 1. Clipping removes 5 bases from V and 8 bases from J, with 13 as the unmatched junction base count. Library preparation used RACE. Sequencing took place on a NextSeq 500. During library preparation, unique molecular identifiers were attached to individual cDNA molecules so that TCRs could be counted quantitatively and reproducibly. For every blood RNA sample, sequencing covered both the TCR alpha and TCR beta chains. In the original analysis: Samples had a median of about 96,000 TCRs, with a range from about 23,224 to 750,000. V, J and CDR3 annotation of the TCR reads was performed with the Decombinator software suite. For the PS versus PT1 abundance plots, all samples were subsampled to the same number of TCRs (28,000). TCRs were defined as expanded if absent before sensitization and observed at least eight times at the 2-week time point. TCRdb reanalyzed the raw reads on its own, using fastp at Q25 for trimming and MiXCR for clone calling, and kept in-frame beta chains. Every distinct CDR3 protein forms one entry, paired with its most common genes and DNA. TCRdb's processing, not the authors' own work, is the source of the V and J calls. The table for this sample lists tens of thousands of distinct CDR3 sequences; around 13% of them were counted only once. Of the sample, about 4.6% falls within the top ten clones.

This specimen belongs to a study of human T cells and chemical hapten exposure listed by TCRdb under 2021. With regard to the full study: For sensitization, 2% DPC in acetone was applied to a roughly 2 cm by roughly 2 cm area of upper inner arm skin. Patch testing was done on the upper back using Finn chambers containing 0.01% DPC, and results were scored after 6 days according to International Contact Dermatitis Research Group standards. Roughly 30 alopecia patients provided blood for TCR sequencing at one to four time points (pre-sensitization, 2, 6 and 24 weeks). In alopecia patients, the study followed how the peripheral blood TCR repertoire changed in vivo over primary and secondary sensitization to diphenylcyclopropenone (DPC), a hapten. The patient cohort, mostly female, included alopecia areata with under or over 50% scalp involvement, alopecia totalis and alopecia universalis. Blood samples were taken from patients before sensitization (week 0) and then at 2, 6 and about 24 weeks after DPC sensitization. Libraries were combined into a pool for sequencing, and differences in TCR yield between samples came mainly from small differences in library volumes within the pool. Throughout the roughly 24-week study period, patients were also given weekly therapeutic DPC doses on the scalp.

The meaning of the sample's time point label: pre-sensitization, week 0. The meaning of the sample's treatment or condition label: therapeutic diphenylcyclopropenone sensitization with weekly scalp DPC. At each patch-test visit, blood was drawn before the patch test was applied. Patients were considered eligible if aged 18 to 70, diagnosed with alopecia and deemed suitable for DPC therapy, and patients were excluded if pregnant. Total RNA was extracted from unfractionated whole blood collected in Tempus Blood RNA tubes. The paper as a whole reports these results and caveats: No change with DPC sensitization was found in the number of TCRs above 1 in 1000 frequency, and no evidence of global repertoire structure alterations was found. A positive correlation was found between the number of PT1 expanded TCRs and patch test score, with significance reached at thresholds 8, 16 and 32 but not 4. Expanded TCRs formed significantly more large CDR3 similarity clusters than pre-sensitization or healthy control sets, consistent with antigen-driven responses. All patients had alopecia, a presumed autoimmune disease, so their immune response might differ from that of healthy individuals. After repeated subsampling, changes were observed in the strength of the expansion versus patch-test correlation and in the threshold at which the correlation became significant.

This clonotype originated in a woman between 50 and 59 years old with alopecia areata. Some clones in this sample may be carry-over from other donors' samples. Material: whole blood, obtained in connection with sensitization to the hapten diphenylcyclopropenone (DPC). This chain is built from TRBV12-3 or TRBV12-4 and TRBJ2-1; 9 bases in the junction line up with TRBD2. CDR3 sequence: CASSPRTSGRNYEQFF. The nucleotides read TGTGCCAGCAGTCCCCGTACAAGCGGGAGGAATTATGAGCAGTTCTTC.